This T cell receptor beta chain was profiled in a study of early T cells in non-severe SARS-CoV-2 infection (dated by TCRdb to about 2021). At the level of the whole study: Because TCR sequencing was done on bulk RNA from unsorted whole blood, the alpha and beta chains could not be paired. What the research found in general, with its limitations: Matching against VDJdb was skewed toward anti-spike CD8 responses, likely underestimated virus-specific expansions, and missed private and CD4 specificities.

The library came from 5' RACE. Reads for this sample came from a NextSeq 500. In the TCR library protocol, unique molecular identifiers were attached to individual cDNA molecules to correct for PCR bias and sequencing error. Sequencing covered both TCR alpha and beta chains, and within each sample the abundances of alpha and beta sequences were tightly co-correlated. Processing in the source paper ran as follows. Decombinator V4 was used to perform V gene, J gene and CDR3 annotation of TCR sequences. Expanded TCRs were defined as changing significantly between any two time points under a Poisson model with p below 0.0001. Abundances of TCRs were expressed as counts per million after normalisation to the total number of TCRs sequenced in each sample. TRAV1-2 paired with TRAJ12, TRAJ20 or TRAJ33 defined MAIT TCRs, while TRAV10 paired with TRAJ18 defined iNKT TCRs. A search of VDJdb, accessed on 1 November 2021, was run for TCRs annotated to CMV, EBV and SARS-CoV-2, with TCRs annotated for multiple antigens excluded. In TCRdb, the public reads were trimmed at Q25 with fastp and aligned with MiXCR, with productive beta chains retained. For every CDR3 protein sequence, its rows merge into one entry that carries the most common genes and DNA. Clone size and V and J calls follow TCRdb, not the original study. The sample table lists about 28,000 distinct CDR3 sequences, 6% to 7.5% of them with a count of one. The ten biggest clones cover 34% of the sample.

The junction shows trimming of 10 bases on V and 2 bases on J, plus 21 bases between the germline ends. From cysteine to phenylalanine, the CDR3 is 16 amino acids long. Left in the record is the CDR3 DNA by itself, 48 bases read in frame from the first base. CDR1 and CDR2, looked up from the germline V gene, are MNHEY and SVGEGT. This was a case-control study nested in a cohort of healthcare workers in London, UK, who had nasopharyngeal swab PCR tests and blood samples taken every week. Between 23 and 31 March 2020, the week of the UK lockdown, healthcare workers were enrolled and then followed up weekly for as long as 16 weeks. In this sample, this clonotype turned up a few times. Its binding antigen is unknown. Base qualities are missing; no much larger clone stands one base away.

The rearranged segments are TRBV6-2 or TRBV6-3 and TRBJ1-5; the D gene is perhaps TRBD1, from 6 matching bases. The sample was whole blood, taken at baseline. The receptor's source is an adult who was a healthcare worker with PCR-confirmed SARS-CoV-2 infection or an uninfected control (not recorded which). The CDR3 amino acid sequence is: CATNGRGALGNQPQHF. The sequenced DNA is TGTGCCACAAACGGGCGGGGGGCATTGGGCAATCAGCCCCAGCATTTT.